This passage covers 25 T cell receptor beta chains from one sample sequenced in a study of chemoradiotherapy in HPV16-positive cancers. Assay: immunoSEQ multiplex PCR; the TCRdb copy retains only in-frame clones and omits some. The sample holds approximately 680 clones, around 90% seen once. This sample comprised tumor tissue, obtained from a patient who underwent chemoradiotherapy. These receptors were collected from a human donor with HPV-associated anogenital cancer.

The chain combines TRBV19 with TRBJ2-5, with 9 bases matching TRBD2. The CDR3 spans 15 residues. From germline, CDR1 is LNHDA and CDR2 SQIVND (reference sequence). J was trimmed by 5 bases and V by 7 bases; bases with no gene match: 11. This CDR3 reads CASIRGSGGWETQYF. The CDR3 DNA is TGTGCCAGTATTCGGGGTAGCGGGGGTTGGGAGACCCAGTACTTC. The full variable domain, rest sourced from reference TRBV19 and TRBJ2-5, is DGGITQSPKYLFRKEGQNVTLSCEQNLNHDAMYWYRQDPGQGLRLIYYSQIVNDFQKGDIAEGYSVSREKKESFPLTVTSAQKNPTAFYLCASIRGSGGWETQYFGPGTRLLVL.

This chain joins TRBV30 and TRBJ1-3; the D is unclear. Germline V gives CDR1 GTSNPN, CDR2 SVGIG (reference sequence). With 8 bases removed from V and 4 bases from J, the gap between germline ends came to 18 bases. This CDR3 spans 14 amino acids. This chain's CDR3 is CAGALGRSGNTIYF. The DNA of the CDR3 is TGTGCCGGAGCCCTGGGTAGAAGCGGAAACACCATATATTTT. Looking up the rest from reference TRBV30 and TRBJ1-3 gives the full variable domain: SQTIHQWPATLVQPVGSPLSLECTVEGTSNPNLYWYRQAAGRGLQLLFYSVGIGQISSEVPQNLSASRPQDRQFILSSKKLLLSDSGFYLCAGALGRSGNTIYFGEGSWLTVV.

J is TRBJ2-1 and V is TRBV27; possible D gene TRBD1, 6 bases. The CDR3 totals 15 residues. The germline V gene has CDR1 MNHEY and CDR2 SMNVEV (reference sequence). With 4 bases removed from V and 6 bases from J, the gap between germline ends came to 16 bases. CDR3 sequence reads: CASSSLGAGGNEQFF. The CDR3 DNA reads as TGTGCCAGCAGTTCCTTGGGGGCTGGGGGCAATGAGCAGTTCTTC.

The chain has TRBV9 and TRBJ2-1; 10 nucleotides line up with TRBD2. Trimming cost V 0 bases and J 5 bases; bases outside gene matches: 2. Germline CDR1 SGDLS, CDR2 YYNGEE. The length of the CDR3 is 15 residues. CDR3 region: CASSVASGGNNEQFF. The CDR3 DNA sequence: TGTGCCAGCAGCGTAGCTAGCGGGGGTAACAATGAGCAGTTCTTC.

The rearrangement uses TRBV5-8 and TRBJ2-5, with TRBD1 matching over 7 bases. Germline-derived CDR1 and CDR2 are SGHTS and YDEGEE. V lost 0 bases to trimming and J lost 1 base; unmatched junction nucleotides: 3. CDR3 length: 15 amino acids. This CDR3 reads CASSLARGTQETQYF. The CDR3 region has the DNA TGTGCCAGCAGCTTGGCCAGGGGGACCCAAGAGACCCAGTACTTC.

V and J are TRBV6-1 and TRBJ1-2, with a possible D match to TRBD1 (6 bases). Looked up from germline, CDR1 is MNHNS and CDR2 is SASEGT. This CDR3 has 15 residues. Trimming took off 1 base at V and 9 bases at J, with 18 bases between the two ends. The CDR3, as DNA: TGTGCCAGCAGTGAAGGGGGGGCAGCCAGCCGTCGCTACACCTTC. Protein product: CASSEGGAASRRYTF.

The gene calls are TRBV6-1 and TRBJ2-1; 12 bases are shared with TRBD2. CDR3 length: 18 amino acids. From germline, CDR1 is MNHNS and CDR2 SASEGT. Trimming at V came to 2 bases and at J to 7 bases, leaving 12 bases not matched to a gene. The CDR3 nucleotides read TGTGCCAGCAGTGAACTTGGACTAGCGGGAACTACCTGGAATGAGCAGTTCTTC. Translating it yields CASSELGLAGTTWNEQFF.

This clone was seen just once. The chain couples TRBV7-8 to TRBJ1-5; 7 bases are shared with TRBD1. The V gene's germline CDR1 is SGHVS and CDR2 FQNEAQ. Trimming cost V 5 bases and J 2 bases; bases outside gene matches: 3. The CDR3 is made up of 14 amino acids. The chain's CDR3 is CASSLDRGNQPQHF. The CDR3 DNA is TGTGCCAGCAGCCTAGACAGGGGCAATCAGCCCCAGCATTTT.

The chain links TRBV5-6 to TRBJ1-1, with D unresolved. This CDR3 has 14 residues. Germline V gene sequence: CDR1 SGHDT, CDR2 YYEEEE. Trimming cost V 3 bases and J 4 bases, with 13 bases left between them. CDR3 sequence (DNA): TGTGCCAGCAGCTGGGCGGCCCTTAGCACTGAAGCTTTCTTT. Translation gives CASSWAALSTEAFF.

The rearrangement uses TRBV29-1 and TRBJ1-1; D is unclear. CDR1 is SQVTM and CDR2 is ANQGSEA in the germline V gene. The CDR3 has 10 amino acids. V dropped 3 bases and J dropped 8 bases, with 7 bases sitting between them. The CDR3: CSVDSQEAFF. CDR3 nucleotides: TGCAGCGTTGACTCCCAGGAAGCTTTCTTT. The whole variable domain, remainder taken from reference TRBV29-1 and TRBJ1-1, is SAVISQKPSRDICQRGTSLTIQCQVDSQVTMMFWYRQQPGQSLTLIATANQGSEATYESGFVIDKFPISRPNLTFSTLTVSNMSPEDSSIYLCSVDSQEAFFGQGTRLTVV.

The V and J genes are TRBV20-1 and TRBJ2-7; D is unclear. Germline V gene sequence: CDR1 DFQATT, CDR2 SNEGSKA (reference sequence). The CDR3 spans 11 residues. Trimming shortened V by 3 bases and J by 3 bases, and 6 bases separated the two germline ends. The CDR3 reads CSASTSYEQYF. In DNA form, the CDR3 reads TGCAGTGCTAGTACCAGCTACGAGCAGTACTTC.

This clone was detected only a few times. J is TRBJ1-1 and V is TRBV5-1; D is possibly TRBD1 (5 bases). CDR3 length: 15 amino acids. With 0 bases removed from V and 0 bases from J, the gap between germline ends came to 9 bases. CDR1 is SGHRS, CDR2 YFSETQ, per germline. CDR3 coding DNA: TGCGCCAGCAGCTTGGAGGGACGGTTGAACACTGAAGCTTTCTTT. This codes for CASSLEGRLNTEAFF.

CDR3 loop: CASRGRHLRDTEAFF. The CDR3 region has the DNA TGTGCCAGCAGGGGACGTCACCTTCGGGACACTGAAGCTTTCTTT. The rearrangement joins TRBV6-1 to TRBJ1-1; a weak D match, TRBD1 (5 bases). The V end was cut by 6 bases, the J end by 3 bases, with 17 bases between. The CDR3 length is 15 residues. Looked up from germline, CDR1 is MNHNS and CDR2 is SASEGT.

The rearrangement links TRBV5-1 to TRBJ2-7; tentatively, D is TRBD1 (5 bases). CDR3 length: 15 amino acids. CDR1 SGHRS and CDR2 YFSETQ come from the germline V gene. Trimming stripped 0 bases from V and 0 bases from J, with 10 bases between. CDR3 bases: TGCGCCAGCAGCTTGGCACAGGCGAACTCCTACGAGCAGTACTTC. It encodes CASSLAQANSYEQYF.

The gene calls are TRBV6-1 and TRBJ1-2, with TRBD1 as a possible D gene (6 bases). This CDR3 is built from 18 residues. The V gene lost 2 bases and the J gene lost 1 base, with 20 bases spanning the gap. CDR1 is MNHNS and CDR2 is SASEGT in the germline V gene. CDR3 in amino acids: CASSEIYRQERNNYGYTF. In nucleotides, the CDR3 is TGTGCCAGCAGTGAAATTTATCGACAGGAGCGCAATAACTATGGCTACACCTTC.

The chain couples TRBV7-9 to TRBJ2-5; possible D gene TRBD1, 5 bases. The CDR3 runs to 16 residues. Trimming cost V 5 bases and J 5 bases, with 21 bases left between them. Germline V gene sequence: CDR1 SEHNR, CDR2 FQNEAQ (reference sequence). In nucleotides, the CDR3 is TGTGCCAGCAGCCCAGGGATAACCTTCTCTGGGGAGACCCAGTACTTC. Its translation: CASSPGITFSGETQYF.

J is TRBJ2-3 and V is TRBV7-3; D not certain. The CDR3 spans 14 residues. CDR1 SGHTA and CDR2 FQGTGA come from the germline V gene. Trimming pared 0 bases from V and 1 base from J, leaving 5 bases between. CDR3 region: CASSLTRGTDTQYF. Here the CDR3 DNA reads TGTGCCAGCAGCTTAACACGGGGCACAGATACGCAGTATTTT.

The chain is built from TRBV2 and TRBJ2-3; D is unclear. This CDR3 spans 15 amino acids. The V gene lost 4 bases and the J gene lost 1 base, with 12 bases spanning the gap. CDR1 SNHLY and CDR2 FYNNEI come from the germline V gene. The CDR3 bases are TGTGCCAGCAGTGGCGCCCTATCCCGCACAGATACGCAGTATTTT. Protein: CASSGALSRTDTQYF. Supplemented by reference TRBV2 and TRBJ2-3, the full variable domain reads EPEVTQTPSHQVTQMGQEVILRCVPISNHLYFYWYRQILGQKVEFLVSFYNNEISEKSEIFDDQFSVERPDGSNFTLKIRSTKLEDSAMYFCASSGALSRTDTQYFGPGTRLTVL.

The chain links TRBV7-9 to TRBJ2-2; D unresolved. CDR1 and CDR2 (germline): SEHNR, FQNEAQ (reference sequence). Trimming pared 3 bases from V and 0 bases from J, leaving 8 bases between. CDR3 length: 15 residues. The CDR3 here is CASSLRQPNTGELFF. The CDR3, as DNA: TGTGCCAGCAGCTTGCGCCAGCCGAACACCGGGGAGCTGTTTTTT.

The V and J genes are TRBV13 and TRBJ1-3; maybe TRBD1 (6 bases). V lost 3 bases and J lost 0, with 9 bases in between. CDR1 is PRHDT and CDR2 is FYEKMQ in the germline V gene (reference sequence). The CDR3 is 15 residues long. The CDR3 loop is CASSLDSSSGNTIYF. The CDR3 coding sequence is TGTGCCAGCAGCTTGGACAGTAGCTCTGGAAACACCATATATTTT. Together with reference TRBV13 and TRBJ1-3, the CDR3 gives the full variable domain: AAGVIQSPRHLIKEKRETATLKCYPIPRHDTVYWYQQGPGQDPQFLISFYEKMQSDKGSIPDRFSAQQFSDYHSELNMSSLELGDSALYFCASSLDSSSGNTIYFGEGSWLTVV.

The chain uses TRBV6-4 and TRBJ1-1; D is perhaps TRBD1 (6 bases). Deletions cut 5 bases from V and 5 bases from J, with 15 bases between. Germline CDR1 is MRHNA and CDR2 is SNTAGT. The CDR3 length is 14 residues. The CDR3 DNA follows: TGTGCCAGCAGTCCTCGAGGGGACACAACTGAAGCTTTCTTT. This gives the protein CASSPRGDTTEAFF.

CDR3 bases: TGTGCCAGCAGTGAAATGCGGGGCTTGGTCAATCAGCCCCAGCATTTT. Amino acid sequence: CASSEMRGLVNQPQHF. This chain uses TRBV6-1 with TRBJ1-5; D might be TRBD1 (5 bases). CDR1 is MNHNS, CDR2 SASEGT, per germline. This CDR3 has 16 amino acids. Trimming stripped 2 bases from V and 3 bases from J, with 14 bases between.

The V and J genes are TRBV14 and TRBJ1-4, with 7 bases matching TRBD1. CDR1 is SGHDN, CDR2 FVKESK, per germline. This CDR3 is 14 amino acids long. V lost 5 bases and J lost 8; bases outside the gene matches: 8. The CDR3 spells CASSSGTVGEKLFF. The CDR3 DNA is TGTGCCAGCAGCTCCGGGACAGTCGGGGAAAAACTGTTTTTT.

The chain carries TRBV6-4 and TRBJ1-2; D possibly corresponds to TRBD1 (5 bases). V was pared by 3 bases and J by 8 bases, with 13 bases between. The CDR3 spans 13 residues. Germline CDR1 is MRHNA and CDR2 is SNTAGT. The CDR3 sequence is CASSERDGAGYTF. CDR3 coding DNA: TGTGCCAGCAGTGAGCGGGACGGCGCAGGCTACACCTTC.

The chain's CDR3 is CASSEDGSGNQPQHF. CDR3 in DNA: TGTGCCAGCAGTGAAGACGGGTCTGGCAATCAGCCCCAGCATTTT. V is TRBV6-4 and J is TRBJ1-5; D uncertain. Trimming pared 3 bases from V and 2 bases from J, leaving 11 bases between. Germline V gene sequence: CDR1 MRHNA, CDR2 SNTAGT. The CDR3 consists of 15 residues.